This T cell receptor (beta chain) was observed in a study of blood T cell repertoires in COVID-19. Study-wide background: PBMCs, B-cell-depleted T cells, or T cells provided the cDNA or gDNA that made up the material.

Germline CDR1 and CDR2: SGHVS and FNYEAQ. Trimming removed 0 bases at V and 6 bases at J, with 10 bases between. This CDR3 is 14 amino acids long. Clones were read by immunoSEQ multiplex PCR, and TCRdb kept only the in-frame ones, dropping some. The sample includes tens of thousands of clones, roughly 84% of them seen just once. Sequenced: peripheral blood. J is TRBJ2-3 and V is TRBV7-6; D perhaps matches TRBD2 (5 bases). The source is a human donor in a cohort sampled during active COVID-19. Here the CDR3 reads CASSLAGASDTQYF. DNA of the CDR3: TGTGCCAGCAGCTTAGCGGGAGCCTCCGATACGCAGTATTTT.